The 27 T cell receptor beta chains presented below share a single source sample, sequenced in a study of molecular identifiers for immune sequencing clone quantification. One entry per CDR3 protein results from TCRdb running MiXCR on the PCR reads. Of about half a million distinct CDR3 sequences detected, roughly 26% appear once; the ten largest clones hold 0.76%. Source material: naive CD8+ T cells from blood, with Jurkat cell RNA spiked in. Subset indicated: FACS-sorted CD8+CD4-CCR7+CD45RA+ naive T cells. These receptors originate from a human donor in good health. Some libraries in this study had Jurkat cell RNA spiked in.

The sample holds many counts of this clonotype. The CDR3 DNA is TGTGCCAGCAGCGTAGTCCCAGGGACCCAAGAGACCCAGTACTTC. Amino acids: CASSVVPGTQETQYF. This chain connects TRBV9 to TRBJ2-5, with D perhaps matching TRBD1 or TRBD2 (5 bases each). The CDR3 runs 15 residues. The germline V gene has CDR1 SGDLS and CDR2 YYNGEE. V gave up 0 bases and J gave up 1 base, with 10 bases separating them.

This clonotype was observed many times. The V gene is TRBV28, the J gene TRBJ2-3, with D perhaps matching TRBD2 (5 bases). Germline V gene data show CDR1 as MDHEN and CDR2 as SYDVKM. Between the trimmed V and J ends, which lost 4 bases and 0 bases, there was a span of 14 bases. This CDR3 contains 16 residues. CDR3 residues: CASSSVGGSSTDTQYF. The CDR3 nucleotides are TGTGCCAGCAGTTCGGTGGGCGGGTCGAGCACAGATACGCAGTATTTT.

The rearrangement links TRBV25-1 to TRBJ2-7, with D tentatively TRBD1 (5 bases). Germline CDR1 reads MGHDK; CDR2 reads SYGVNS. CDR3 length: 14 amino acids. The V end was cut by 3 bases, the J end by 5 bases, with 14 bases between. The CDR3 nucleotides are TGTGCCAGCAGTGATGGTCAGGGTTTCCACGAGCAGTACTTC. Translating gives CASSDGQGFHEQYF.

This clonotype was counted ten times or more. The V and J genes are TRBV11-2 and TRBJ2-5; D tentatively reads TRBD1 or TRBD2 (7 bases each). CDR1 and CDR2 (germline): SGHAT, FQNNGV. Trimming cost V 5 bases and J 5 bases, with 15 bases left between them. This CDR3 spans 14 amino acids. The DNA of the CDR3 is TGTGCCAGCAGCCCCCGACAGGGAGGGGAGACCCAGTACTTC. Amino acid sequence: CASSPRQGGETQYF.

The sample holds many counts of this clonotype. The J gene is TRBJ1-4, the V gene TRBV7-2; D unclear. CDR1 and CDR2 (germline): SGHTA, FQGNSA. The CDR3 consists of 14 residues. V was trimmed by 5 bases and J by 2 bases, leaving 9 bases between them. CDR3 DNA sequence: TGTGCCAGCAGCCCGATGTTTACTAATGAAAAACTGTTTTTT. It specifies CASSPMFTNEKLFF.

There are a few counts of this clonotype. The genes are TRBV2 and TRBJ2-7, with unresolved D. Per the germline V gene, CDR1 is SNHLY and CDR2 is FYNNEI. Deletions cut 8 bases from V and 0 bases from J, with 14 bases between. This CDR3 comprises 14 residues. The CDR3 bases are TGTGCCAGCGTCGACAAGGGCTACTCCTACGAGCAGTACTTC. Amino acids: CASVDKGYSYEQYF.

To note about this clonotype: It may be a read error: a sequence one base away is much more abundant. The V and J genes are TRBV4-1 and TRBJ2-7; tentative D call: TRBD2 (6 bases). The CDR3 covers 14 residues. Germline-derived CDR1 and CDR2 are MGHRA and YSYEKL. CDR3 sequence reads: CAGSQDVGPREEYF. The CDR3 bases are TGCGCCGGCAGCCAAGATGTAGGGCCCAGGGAGGAGTACTTC.

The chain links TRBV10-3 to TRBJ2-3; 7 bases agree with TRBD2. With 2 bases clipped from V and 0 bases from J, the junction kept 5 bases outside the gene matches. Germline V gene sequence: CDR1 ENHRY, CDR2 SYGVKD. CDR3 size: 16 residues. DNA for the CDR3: TGTGCCATCAGTGAGGCCCGACTAGCTAGCACAGATACGCAGTATTTT. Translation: CAISEARLASTDTQYF.

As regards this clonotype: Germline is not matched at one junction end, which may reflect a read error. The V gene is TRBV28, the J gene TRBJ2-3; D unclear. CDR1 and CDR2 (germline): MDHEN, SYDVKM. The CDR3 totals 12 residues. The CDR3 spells CARSPYTDPQYF. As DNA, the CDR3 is TGTGCCCGCAGTCCTTACACAGATCCGCAGTATTTT.

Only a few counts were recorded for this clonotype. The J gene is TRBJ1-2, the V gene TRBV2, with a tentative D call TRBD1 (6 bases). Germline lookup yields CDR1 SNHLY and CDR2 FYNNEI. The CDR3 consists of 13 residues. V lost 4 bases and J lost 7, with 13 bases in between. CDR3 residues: CASSGQGSPGYTF. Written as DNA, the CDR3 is TGTGCCAGCAGTGGCCAGGGGAGTCCTGGCTACACCTTC.

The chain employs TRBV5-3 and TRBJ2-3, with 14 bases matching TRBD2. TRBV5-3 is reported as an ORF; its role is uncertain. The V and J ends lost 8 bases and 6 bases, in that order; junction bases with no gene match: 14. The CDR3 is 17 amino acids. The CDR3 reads CASSPFVTSGGADTQYF. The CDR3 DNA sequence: TGTGCCAGCAGCCCTTTCGTGACTAGCGGGGGGGCGGATACGCAGTATTTT.

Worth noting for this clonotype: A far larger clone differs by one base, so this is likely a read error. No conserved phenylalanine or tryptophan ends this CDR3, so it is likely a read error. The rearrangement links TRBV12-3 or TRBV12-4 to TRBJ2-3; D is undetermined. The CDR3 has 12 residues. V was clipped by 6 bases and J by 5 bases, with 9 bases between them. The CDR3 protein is CASSPTGDTQYL. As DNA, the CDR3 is TGTGCCAGCAGCCCTACCGGAGATACGCAGTATCTT.

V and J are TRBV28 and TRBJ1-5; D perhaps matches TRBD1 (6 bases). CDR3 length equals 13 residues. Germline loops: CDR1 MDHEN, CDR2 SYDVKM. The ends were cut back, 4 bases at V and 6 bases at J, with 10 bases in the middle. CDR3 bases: TGTGCCAGCAGTTCCAGGGGTTTTCAGCCCCAGCATTTT. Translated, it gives CASSSRGFQPQHF.

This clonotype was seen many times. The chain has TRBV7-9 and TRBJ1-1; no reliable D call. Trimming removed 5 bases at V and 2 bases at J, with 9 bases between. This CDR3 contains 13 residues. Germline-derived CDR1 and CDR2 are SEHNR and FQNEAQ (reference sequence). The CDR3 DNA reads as TGTGCCAGCAGCCTACAGAGAAACACTGAAGCTTTCTTT. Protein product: CASSLQRNTEAFF.

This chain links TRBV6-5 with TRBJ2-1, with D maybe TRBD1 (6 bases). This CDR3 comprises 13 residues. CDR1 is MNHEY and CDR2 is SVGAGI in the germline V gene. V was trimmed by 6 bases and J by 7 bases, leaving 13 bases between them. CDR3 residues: CASSLTGFNEQFF. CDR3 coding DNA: TGTGCCAGCAGCCTAACAGGGTTTAATGAGCAGTTCTTC.

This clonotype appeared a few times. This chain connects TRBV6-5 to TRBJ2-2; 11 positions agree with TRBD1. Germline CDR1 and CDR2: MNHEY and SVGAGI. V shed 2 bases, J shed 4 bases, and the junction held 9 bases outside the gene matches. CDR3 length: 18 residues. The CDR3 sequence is CASSYPLEGTGGTGELFF. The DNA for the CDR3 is TGTGCCAGCAGTTACCCGCTCGAAGGGACAGGGGGCACCGGGGAGCTGTTTTTT.

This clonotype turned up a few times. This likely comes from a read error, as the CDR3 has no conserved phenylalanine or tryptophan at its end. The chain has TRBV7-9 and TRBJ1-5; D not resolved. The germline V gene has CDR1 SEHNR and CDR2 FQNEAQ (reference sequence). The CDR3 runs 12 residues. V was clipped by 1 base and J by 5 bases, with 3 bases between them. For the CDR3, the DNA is TGTGCCAGCAGCTTAGGGGATCAGCCCCAGCATTCT. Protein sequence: CASSLGDQPQHS.

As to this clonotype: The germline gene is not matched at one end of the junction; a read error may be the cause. The CDR3 sequence is CSADGTGLERYF. CDR3 sequence (DNA): TGCAGTGCAGACGGGACAGGCCTCGAGCGGTACTTC. V and J are TRBV20-1 and TRBJ2-7; 8 bases match TRBD1. The CDR3 is 12 amino acids. Germline V gene lookup returns CDR1 DFQATT and CDR2 SNEGSKA (reference sequence).

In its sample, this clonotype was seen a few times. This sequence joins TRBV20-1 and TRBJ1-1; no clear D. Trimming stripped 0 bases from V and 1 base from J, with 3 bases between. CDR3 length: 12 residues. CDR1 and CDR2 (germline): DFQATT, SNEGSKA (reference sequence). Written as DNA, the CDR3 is TGCAGTGCTAGAGATCAGAACACTGAAGCTTTCTTT. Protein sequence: CSARDQNTEAFF.

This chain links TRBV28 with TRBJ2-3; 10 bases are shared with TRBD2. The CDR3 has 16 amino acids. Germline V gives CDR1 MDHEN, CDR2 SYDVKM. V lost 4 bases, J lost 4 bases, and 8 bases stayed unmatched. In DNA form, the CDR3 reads TGTGCCAGCAGTTCCCCTAGCGGGAGTTGGGCAGATACGCAGTATTTT. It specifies CASSSPSGSWADTQYF.

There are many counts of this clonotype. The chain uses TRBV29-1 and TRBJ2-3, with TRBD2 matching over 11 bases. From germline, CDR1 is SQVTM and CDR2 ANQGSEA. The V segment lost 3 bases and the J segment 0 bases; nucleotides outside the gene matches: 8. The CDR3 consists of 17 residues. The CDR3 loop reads CSVDGLAGLQSTDTQYF. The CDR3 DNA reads TGCAGCGTTGACGGACTAGCGGGCCTCCAAAGCACAGATACGCAGTATTTT.

CDR3 nucleotide sequence: TGTGCCGTATCCGGGACTAGCGGCAGCACAGATACGCAGTATTTT. Amino acid sequence: CAVSGTSGSTDTQYF. This chain joins TRBV30 and TRBJ2-3; TRBD2 agrees at 11 bases. V trimming: 8 bases; J trimming: 0 bases; junction bases outside the gene matches: 7. This CDR3 contains 15 residues. Germline V gene data show CDR1 as GTSNPN and CDR2 as SVGIG (reference sequence).

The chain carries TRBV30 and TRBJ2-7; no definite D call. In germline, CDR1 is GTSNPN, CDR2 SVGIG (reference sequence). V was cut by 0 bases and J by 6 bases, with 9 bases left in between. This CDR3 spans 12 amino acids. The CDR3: CAWSVHRSEQYF. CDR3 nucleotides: TGTGCCTGGAGTGTACATCGTAGCGAGCAGTACTTC.

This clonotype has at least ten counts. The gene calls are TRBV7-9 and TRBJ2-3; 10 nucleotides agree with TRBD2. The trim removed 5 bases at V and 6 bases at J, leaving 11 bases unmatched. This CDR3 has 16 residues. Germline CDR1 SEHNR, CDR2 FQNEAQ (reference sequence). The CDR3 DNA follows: TGTGCCAGCAGCCTTGGACTAGCGGTGATAACGGATACGCAGTATTTT. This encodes CASSLGLAVITDTQYF.

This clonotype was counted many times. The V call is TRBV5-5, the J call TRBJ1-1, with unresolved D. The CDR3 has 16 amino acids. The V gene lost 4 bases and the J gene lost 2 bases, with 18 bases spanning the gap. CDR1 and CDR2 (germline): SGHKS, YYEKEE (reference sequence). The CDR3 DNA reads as TGTGCCAGCAGCGTAGACGACCCATATCAAAACACTGAAGCTTTCTTT. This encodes CASSVDDPYQNTEAFF. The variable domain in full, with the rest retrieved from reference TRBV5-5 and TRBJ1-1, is DAGVTQSPTHLIKTRGQQVTLRCSPISGHKSVSWYQQVLGQGPQFIFQYYEKEERGRGNFPDRFSARQFPNYSSELNVNALLLGDSALYLCASSVDDPYQNTEAFFGQGTRLTVV.

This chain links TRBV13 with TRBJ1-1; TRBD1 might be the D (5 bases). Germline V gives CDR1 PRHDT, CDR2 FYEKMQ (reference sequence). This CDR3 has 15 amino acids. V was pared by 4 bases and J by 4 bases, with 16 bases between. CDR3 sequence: CASSSTRGLGTEAFF. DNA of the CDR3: TGTGCCAGCAGCTCGACCCGGGGGTTAGGCACTGAAGCTTTCTTT.

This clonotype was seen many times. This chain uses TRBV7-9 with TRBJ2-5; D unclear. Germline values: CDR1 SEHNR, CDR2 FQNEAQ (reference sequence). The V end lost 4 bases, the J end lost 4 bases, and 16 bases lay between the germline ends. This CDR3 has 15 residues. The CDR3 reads CASSSSGIELETQYF. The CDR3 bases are TGTGCCAGCAGCTCAAGTGGGATCGAATTAGAGACCCAGTACTTC.